Sequencing of this TCR beta chain was carried out in a study of a mutant IDH1 vaccine in newly diagnosed glioma. Study summary: Patients underwent eight vaccinations, which took place in weeks 1, 3, 5, 7, 11, 15, 19 and 23. Most patients had radiochemotherapy with temozolomide before enrollment; others had one alone. Initiation of the vaccine course occurred 4-6 weeks after radiotherapy alone, or alongside temozolomide cycles.

Notes on this clone: Antigen: not known.

Time point in this sample: week 23, last vaccination. All doses held 300 ug of mutant IDH1 20-mer peptide, with topical imiquimod. Some clones are missing from TCRdb's copy, which holds only in-frame ones; the method was immunoSEQ multiplex PCR. The sample yields just over 80,000 clones, approximately 85% seen once. Study-wide points: Vaccination elicited immune responses in 93.3% of patients.

The germline V gene encodes CDR1 MGHRA and CDR2 YSYEKL. The CDR3 sequence is 14 residues long. V shed 1 base and J shed 5 bases, with 12 bases lying between them. The chain uses TRBV4-1 and TRBJ2-7; D is unclear. This clonotype was obtained from a man aged 30-40 years with glioma. Some clones in this sample may be carry-over from other donors' samples. This sample comprised PBMCs, obtained from a glioma patient whose treatment included an IDH1 peptide vaccine. CDR3 sequence: CASSQVGFWDEQYF. CDR3 DNA: TGCGCCAGCAGCCAAGTGGGTTTTTGGGACGAGCAGTACTTC.